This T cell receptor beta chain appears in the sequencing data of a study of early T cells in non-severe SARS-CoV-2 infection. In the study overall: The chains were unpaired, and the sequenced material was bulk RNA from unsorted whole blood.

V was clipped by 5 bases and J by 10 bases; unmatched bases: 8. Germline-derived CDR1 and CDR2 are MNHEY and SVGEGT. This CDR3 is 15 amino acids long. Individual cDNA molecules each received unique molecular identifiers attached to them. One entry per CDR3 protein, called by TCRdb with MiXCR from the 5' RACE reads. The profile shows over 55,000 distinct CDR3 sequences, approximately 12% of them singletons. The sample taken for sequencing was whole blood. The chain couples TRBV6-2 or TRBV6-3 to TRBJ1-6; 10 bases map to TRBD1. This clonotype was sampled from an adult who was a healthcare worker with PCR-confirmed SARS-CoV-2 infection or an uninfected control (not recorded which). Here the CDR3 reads CASSTTGQGNSPLHF. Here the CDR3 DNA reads TGTGCCAGCAGTACGACGGGACAGGGGAACTCACCCCTCCACTTT.